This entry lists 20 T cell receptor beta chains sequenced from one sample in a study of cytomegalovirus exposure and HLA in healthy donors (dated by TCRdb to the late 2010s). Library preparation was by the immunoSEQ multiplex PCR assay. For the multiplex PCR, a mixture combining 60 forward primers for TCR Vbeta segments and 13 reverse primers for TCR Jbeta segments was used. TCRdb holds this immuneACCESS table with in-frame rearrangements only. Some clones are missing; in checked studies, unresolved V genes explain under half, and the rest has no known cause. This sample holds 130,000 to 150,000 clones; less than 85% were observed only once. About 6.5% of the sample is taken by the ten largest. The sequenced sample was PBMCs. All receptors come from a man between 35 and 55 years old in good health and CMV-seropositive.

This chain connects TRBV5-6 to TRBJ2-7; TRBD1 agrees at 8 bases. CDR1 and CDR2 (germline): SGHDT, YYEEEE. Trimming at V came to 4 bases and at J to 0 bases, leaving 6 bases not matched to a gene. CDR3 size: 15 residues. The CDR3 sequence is CASSQGALGSYEQYF. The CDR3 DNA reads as TGTGCCAGCAGCCAGGGGGCTCTGGGCTCCTACGAGCAGTACTTC. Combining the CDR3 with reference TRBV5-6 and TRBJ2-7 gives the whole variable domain DAGVTQSPTHLIKTRGQQVTLRCSPKSGHDTVSWYQQALGQGPQFIFQYYEEEERQRGNFPDRFSGHQFPNYSSELNVNALLLGDSALYLCASSQGALGSYEQYFGPGTRLTVT.

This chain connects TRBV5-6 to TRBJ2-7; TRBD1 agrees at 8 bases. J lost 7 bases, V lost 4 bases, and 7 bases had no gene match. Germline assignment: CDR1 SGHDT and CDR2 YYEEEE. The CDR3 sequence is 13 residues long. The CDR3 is CASSPTGVGEQYF. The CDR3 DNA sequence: TGTGCCAGCAGCCCGACAGGGGTCGGGGAGCAGTACTTC.

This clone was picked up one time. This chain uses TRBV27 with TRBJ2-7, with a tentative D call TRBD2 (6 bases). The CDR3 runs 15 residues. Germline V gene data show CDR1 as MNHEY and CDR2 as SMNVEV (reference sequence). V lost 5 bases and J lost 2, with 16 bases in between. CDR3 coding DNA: TGTGCCAGCAGTCCGGAGGGGTCAAGCACCTACGAGCAGTACTTC. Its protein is CASSPEGSSTYEQYF.

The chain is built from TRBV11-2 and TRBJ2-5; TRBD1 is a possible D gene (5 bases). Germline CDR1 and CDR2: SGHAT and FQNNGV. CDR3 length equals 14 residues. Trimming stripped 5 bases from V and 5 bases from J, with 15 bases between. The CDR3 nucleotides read TGTGCCAGCAGCCCCTCTAGGGGATGGGAGACCCAGTACTTC. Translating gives CASSPSRGWETQYF.

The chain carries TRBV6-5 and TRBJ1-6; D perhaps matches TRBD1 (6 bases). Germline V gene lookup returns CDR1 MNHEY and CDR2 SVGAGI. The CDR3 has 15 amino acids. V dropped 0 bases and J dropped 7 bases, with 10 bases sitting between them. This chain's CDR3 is CASSYSNRVNSPLHF. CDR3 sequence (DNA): TGTGCCAGCAGTTACTCGAACAGGGTGAATTCACCCCTCCACTTT.

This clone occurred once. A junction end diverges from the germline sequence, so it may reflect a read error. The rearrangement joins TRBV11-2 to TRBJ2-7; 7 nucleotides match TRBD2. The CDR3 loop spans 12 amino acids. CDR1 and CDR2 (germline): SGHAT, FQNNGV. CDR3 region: CASSLTGGREDF. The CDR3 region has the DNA TGTGCCAGCAGCTTAACGGGGGGTCGGGAGGACTTC.

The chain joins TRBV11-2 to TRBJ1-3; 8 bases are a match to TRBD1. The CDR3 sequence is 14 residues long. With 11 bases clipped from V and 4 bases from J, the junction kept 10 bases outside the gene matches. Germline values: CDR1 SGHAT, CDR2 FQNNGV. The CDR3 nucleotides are TGTGCCGCCGGAAACAGGGGGACAGGAAACACCATATATTTT. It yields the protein CAAGNRGTGNTIYF.

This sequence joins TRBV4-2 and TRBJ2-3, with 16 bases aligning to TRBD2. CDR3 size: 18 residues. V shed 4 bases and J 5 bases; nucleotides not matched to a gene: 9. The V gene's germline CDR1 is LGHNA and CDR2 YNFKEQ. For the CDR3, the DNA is TGTGCCAGCAGCCCACCGGGACTAGCGGGGGGGCAGGGAGATACGCAGTATTTT. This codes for CASSPPGLAGGQGDTQYF.

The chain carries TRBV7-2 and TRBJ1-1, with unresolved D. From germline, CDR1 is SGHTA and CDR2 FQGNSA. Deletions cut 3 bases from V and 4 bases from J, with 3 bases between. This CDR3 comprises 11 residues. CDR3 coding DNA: TGTGCCAGCAGCTTCAGCACTGAAGCTTTCTTT. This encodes CASSFSTEAFF.

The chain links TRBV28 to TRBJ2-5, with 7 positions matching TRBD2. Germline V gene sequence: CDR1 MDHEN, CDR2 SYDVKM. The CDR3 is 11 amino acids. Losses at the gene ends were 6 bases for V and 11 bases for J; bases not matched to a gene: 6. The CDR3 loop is CASRGGGEQYF. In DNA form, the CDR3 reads TGTGCCAGCAGAGGCGGGGGTGAGCAGTACTTC.

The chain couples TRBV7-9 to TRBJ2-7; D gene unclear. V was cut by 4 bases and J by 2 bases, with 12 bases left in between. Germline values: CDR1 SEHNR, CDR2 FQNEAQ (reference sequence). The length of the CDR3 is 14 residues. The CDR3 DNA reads TGTGCCAGCAGCTCGTCCAGTACAACCTACGAGCAGTACTTC. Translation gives CASSSSSTTYEQYF.

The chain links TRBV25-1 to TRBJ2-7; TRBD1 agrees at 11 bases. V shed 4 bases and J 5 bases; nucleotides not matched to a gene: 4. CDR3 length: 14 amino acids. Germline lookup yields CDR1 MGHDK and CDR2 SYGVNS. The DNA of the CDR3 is TGTGCCAGCAGTGCTTGGACAGGGGGCAACGAGCAGTACTTC. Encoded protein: CASSAWTGGNEQYF.

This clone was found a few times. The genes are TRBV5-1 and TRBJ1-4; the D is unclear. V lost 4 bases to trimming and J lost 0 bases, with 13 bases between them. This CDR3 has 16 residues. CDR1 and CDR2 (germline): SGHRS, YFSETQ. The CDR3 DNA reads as TGCGCCAGCAGCCCCGAAGGGAGCGCAACTAATGAAAAACTGTTTTTT. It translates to CASSPEGSATNEKLFF.

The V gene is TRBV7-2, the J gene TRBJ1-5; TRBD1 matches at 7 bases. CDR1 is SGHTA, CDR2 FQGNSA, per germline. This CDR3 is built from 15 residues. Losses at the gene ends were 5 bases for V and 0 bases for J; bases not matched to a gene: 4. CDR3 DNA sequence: TGTGCCAGCAGCCCCGGACAGGATAGCAATCAGCCCCAGCATTTT. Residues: CASSPGQDSNQPQHF.

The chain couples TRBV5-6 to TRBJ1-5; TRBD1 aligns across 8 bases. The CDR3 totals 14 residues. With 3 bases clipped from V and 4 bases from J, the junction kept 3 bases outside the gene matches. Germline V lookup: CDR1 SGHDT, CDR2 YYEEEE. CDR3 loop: CASSWTGSNQPQHF. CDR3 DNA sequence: TGTGCCAGCAGCTGGACAGGGTCAAATCAGCCCCAGCATTTT.

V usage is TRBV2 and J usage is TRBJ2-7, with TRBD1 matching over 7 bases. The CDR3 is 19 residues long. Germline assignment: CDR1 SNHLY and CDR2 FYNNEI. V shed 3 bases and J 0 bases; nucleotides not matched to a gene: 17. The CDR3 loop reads CASSDKGASVILSSYEQYF. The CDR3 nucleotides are TGTGCCAGCAGTGATAAGGGGGCGAGCGTTATCTTAAGCTCCTACGAGCAGTACTTC. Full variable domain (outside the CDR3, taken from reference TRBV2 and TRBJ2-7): EPEVTQTPSHQVTQMGQEVILRCVPISNHLYFYWYRQILGQKVEFLVSFYNNEISEKSEIFDDQFSVERPDGSNFTLKIRSTKLEDSAMYFCASSDKGASVILSSYEQYFGPGTRLTVT.

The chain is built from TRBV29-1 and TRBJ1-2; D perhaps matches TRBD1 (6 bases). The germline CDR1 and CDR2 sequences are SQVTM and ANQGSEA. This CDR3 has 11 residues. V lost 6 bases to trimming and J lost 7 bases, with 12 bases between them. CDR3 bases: TGCAGCGTCCCCGTAGGGGGTGGCTACACCTTC. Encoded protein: CSVPVGGGYTF.

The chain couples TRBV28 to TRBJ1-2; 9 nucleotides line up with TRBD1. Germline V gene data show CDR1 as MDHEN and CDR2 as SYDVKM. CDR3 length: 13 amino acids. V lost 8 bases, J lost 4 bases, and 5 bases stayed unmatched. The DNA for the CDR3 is TGTGCCAGCCGGACAGGGGAAGTCTATGGCTACACCTTC. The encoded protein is CASRTGEVYGYTF.

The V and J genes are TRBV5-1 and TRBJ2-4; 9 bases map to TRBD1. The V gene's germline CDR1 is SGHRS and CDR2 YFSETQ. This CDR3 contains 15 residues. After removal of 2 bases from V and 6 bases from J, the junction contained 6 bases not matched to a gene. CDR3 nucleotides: TGCGCCAGCAGCTTCCTATCGGGACAGGGAAACATTCAGTACTTC. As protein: CASSFLSGQGNIQYF.

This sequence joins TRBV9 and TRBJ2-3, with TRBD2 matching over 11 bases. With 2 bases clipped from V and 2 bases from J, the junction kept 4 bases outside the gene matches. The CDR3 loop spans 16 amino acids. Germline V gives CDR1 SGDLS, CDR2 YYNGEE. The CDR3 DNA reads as TGTGCCAGCAGCGTTGGGACTAGCGGTCCCACAGATACGCAGTATTTT. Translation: CASSVGTSGPTDTQYF. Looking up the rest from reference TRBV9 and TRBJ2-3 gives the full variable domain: DSGVTQTPKHLITATGQRVTLRCSPRSGDLSVYWYQQSLDQGLQFLIQYYNGEERAKGNILERFSAQQFPDLHSELNLSSLELGDSALYFCASSVGTSGPTDTQYFGPGTRLTVL.